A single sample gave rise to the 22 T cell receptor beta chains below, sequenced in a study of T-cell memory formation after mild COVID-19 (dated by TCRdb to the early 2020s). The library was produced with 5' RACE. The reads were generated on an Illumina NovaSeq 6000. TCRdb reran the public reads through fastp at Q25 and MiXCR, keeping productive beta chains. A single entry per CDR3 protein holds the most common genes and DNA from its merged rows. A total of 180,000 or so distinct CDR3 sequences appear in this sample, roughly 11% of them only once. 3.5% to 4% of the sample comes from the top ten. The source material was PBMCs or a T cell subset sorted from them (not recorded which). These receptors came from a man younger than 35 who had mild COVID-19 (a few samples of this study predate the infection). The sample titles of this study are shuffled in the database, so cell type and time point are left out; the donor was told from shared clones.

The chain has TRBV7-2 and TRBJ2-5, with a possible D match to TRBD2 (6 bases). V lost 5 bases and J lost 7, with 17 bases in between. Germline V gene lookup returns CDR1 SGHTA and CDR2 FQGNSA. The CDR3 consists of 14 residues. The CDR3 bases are TGTGCCAGCAGCGGAGTGGGACTTCTCGGGACCCAGTACTTC. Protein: CASSGVGLLGTQYF.

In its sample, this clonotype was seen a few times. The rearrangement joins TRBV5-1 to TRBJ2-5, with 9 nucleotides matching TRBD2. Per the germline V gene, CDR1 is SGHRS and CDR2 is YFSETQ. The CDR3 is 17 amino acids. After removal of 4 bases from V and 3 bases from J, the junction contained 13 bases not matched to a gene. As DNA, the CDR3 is TGCGCCAGCAGCCTGGGACTAGCTTCTCCGAAGGAAGAGACCCAGTACTTC. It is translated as CASSLGLASPKEETQYF.

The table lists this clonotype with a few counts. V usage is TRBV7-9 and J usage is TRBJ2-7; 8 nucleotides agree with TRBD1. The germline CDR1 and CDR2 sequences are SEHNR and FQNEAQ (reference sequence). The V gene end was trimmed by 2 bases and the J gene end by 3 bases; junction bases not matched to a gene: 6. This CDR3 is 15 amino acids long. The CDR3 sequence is CASSLSGQVNYEQYV. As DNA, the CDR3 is TGTGCCAGCAGCTTATCGGGACAGGTCAACTACGAGCAGTACGTC.

Here the CDR3 DNA reads TGCGCCAGCAGCCAAGGCCGGGGTGCGGGGGCGAGGGCAGATACGCAGTATTTT. It encodes CASSQGRGAGARADTQYF. The rearrangement links TRBV4-1 to TRBJ2-3; TRBD2 is a possible D gene (7 bases). The CDR3 is 18 amino acids. V lost 1 base, J lost 4 bases, and 21 bases lay in between. Germline values: CDR1 MGHRA, CDR2 YSYEKL.

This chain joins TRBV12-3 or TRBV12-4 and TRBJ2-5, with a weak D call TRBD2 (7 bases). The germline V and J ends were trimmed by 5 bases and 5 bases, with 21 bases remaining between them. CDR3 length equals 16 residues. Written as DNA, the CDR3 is TGTGCCAGCAGTCCTGGGCGGGGGCGCGCAGTCGAGACCCAGTACTTC. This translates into CASSPGRGRAVETQYF.

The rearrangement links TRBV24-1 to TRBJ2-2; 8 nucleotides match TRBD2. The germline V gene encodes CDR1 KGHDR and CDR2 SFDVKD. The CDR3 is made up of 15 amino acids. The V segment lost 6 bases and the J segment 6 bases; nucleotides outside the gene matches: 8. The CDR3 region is CATSLSGGPSGELFF. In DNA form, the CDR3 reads TGTGCCACCAGTCTAAGCGGGGGCCCCTCCGGGGAGCTGTTTTTT.

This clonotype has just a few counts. CDR3 loop: CASSLTAQDTQYF. The CDR3 coding sequence is TGTGCCAGCAGCTTGACAGCGCAAGATACGCAGTATTTT. The chain employs TRBV7-9 and TRBJ2-3; perhaps TRBD1 as D (5 bases). The germline gives CDR1 SEHNR, CDR2 FQNEAQ (reference sequence). V lost 3 bases to trimming and J lost 5 bases, with 9 bases between them. CDR3 length: 13 residues.

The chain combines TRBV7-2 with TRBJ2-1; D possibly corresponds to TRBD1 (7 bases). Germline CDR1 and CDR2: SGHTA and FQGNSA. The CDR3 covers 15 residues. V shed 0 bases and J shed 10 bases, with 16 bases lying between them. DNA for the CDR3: TGTGCCAGCAGCTTAGCCCTAGGAGGGGGCGAAGAGCAGTTCTTC. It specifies CASSLALGGGEEQFF.

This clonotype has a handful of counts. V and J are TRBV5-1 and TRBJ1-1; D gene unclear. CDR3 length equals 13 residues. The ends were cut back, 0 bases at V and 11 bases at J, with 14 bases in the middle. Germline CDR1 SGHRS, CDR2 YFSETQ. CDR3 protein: CASSLGYEFGAFF. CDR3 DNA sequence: TGCGCCAGCAGCTTGGGGTATGAGTTCGGGGCTTTCTTT.

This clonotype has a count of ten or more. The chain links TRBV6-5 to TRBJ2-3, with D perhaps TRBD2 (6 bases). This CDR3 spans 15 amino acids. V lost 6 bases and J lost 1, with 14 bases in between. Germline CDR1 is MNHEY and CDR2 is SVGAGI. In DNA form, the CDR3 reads TGTGCCAGCAGCAACCGGGACTCAGGCACAGATACGCAGTATTTT. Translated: CASSNRDSGTDTQYF.

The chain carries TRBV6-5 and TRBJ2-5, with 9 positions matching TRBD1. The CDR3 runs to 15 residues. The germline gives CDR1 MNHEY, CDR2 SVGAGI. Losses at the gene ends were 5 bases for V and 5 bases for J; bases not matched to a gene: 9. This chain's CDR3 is CASSIRDREWETQYF. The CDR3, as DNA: TGTGCCAGCAGTATCCGGGACAGGGAGTGGGAGACCCAGTACTTC.

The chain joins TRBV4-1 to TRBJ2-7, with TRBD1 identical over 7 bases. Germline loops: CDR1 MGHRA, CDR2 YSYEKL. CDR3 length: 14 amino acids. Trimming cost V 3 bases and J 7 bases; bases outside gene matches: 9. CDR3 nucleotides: TGCGCCAGCAGCCACCCTGGAAGGGGGCTTGAGCAGTACGTC. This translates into CASSHPGRGLEQYV.

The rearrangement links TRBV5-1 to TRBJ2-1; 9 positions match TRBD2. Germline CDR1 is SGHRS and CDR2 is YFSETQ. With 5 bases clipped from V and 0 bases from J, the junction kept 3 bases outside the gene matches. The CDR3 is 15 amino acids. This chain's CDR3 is CASRGGGASYNEQFF. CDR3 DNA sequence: TGCGCCAGCAGGGGCGGGGGGGCCTCCTACAATGAGCAGTTCTTC. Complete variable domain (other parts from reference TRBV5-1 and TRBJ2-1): KAGVTQTPRYLIKTRGQQVTLSCSPISGHRSVSWYQQTPGQGLQFLFEYFSETQRNKGNFPGRFSGRQFSNSRSEMNVSTLELGDSALYLCASRGGGASYNEQFFGPGTRLTVL.

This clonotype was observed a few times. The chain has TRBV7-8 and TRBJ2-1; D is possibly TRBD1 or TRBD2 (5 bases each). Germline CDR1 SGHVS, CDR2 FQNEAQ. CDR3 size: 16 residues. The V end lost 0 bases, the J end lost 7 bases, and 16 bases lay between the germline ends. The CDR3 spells CASSLAWGRRRNEQFF. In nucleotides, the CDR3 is TGTGCCAGCAGCTTAGCCTGGGGGAGAAGGAGGAATGAGCAGTTCTTC.

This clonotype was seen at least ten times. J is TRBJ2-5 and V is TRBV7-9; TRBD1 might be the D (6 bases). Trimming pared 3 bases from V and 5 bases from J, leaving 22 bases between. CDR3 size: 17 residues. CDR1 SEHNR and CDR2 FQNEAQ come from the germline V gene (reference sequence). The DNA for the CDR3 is TGTGCCAGCAGCTTTCCGAGACAGGACCCCCTCAGGGAGACCCAGTACTTC. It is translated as CASSFPRQDPLRETQYF.

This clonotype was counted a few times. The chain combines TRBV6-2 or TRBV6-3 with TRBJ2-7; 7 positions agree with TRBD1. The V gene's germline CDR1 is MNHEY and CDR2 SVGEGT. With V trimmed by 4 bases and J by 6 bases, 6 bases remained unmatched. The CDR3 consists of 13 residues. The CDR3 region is CASSFSTGLEQYF. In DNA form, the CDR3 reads TGTGCCAGCAGTTTCTCGACAGGGCTCGAGCAGTACTTC.

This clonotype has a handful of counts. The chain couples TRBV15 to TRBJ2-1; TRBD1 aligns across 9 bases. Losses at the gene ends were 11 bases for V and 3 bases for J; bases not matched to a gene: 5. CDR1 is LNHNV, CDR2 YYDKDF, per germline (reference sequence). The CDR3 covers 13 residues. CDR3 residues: CALGTGFYNEQFF. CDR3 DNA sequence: TGTGCCCTCGGGACAGGGTTCTACAATGAGCAGTTCTTC.

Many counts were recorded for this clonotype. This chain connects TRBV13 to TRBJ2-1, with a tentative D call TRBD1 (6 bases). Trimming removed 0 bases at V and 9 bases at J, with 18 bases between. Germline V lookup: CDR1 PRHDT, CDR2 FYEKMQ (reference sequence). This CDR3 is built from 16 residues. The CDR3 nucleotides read TGTGCCAGCAGCTTAGGCATTGGGCAGGGGAAGGGTGAGCAGTTCTTC. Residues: CASSLGIGQGKGEQFF.

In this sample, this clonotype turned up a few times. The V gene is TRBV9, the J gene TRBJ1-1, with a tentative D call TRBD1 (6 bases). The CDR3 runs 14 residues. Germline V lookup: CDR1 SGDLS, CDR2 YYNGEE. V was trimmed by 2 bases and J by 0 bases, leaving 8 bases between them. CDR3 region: CASSVGQLNTEAFF. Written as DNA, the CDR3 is TGTGCCAGCAGCGTCGGACAGCTGAACACTGAAGCTTTCTTT.

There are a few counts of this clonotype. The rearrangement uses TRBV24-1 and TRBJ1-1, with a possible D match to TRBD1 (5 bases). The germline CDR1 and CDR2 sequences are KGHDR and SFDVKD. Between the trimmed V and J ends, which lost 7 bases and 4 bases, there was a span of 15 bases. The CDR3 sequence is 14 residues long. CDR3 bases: TGTGCCACCAGAGCCGGGGGTATATTCACTGAAGCTTTCTTT. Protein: CATRAGGIFTEAFF.

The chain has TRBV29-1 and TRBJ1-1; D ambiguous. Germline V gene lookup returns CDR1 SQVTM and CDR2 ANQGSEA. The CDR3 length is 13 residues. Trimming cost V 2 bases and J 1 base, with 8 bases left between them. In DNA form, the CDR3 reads TGCAGCGTTGAAACAGTCCAGAACACTGAAGCTTTCTTT. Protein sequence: CSVETVQNTEAFF.

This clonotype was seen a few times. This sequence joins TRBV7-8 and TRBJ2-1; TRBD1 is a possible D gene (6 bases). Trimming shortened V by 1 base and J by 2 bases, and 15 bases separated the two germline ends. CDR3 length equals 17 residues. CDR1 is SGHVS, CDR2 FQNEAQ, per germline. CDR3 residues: CASSLGLGAGAYNEQFF. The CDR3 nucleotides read TGTGCCAGCAGCTTAGGCCTAGGGGCAGGGGCCTACAATGAGCAGTTCTTC.